This TCR beta chain comes out of a study of shared T cell receptors in the human thymus. V gave up 9 bases and J gave up 4 bases; unmatched junction bases: 15. The CDR3 is made up of 16 amino acids. Germline loops: CDR1 MNHEY, CDR2 SMNVEV (reference sequence). Libraries were prepared by immunoSEQ multiplex PCR; TCRdb keeps only in-frame clonotypes and omits some of them. Seen here are hundreds of thousands of clones, more than 75% observed once, and the top ten hold about 0.0094%. This clone appeared a single time. These data were also filed under a second study, of human thymus T cells. This second study notes: Thymic samples were excised during corrective heart operations. Related reports documented highly overlapping thymic repertoires among unrelated individuals.

The chain links TRBV27 to TRBJ1-3; TRBD1 matches 7 bases. The sequencing input was thymocytes. The TCR comes from a boy in the first two years of life with a congenital heart defect. In nucleotides, the CDR3 is TGTGCCAGGAATGAAACTCGGGACAGACGCGGAAACACCATATATTTT. Residues: CARNETRDRRGNTIYF.